This T cell receptor (beta chain) originates from a study of blood T cell repertoires in COVID-19 (dated by TCRdb to 2020 to 2022). In the study overall: Collaborator samples came from the United States, Italy and Spain and covered acute and convalescent phases of COVID-19. The prospective study material was composed of cDNA or gDNA derived from T cells, B-cell-depleted T cells, or PBMCs. The repertoires were made available in a free public database intended to serve as a resource for research on the immune response to SARS-CoV-2. Where HLA class I and class II types were available, the types were taken from metadata supplied by the sample provider, not from assay-based typing. A de-identified subject ID, COVID-19 status, age in years and sex were almost always included in the sample metadata. The samples were drawn from two sources: the first 160 participants of the ongoing ImmuneRACE study, and about 1,300 subjects contributed by 6 global collaborators. The dataset comprised deeply sampled blood TCRbeta repertoires from subjects exposed to, actively infected with, or recovered from COVID-19. Study-level results and caveats: The quantity of clinical and demographic metadata differed by source and by participant and was supplied without curation.

From a lookup of the germline V gene, CDR1 and CDR2 are LGHNA and YSLEER. V was cut back by 4 bases and J by 2 bases, leaving a gap of 10 bases between them. The CDR3, cysteine through phenylalanine, is 14 amino acids long. CDR3 DNA only is kept here, 42 bases in frame from base 1. TCRbeta CDR3 regions were amplified from genomic DNA by means of the immunoSEQ Assay, a bias-controlled multiplex PCR. The original methods were these. The number of nucleated cells in each sample was estimated from the amplification of reference gene primers within the assay. To quantify the absolute abundance of each unique TCRbeta CDR3 rearrangement, sequence reads were collapsed and filtered. For each sample, productive Simpson clonality was calculated by taking the square root of Simpson's diversity index across productive rearrangements. The table comes from immuneACCESS by way of TCRdb, which keeps in-frame sequences with V and J called. Part of the clones is missing from these tables; in studies checked, under half for an unresolved V gene and the rest for unknown reasons. The V and J calls and clone size are taken from that table; D and trimming were inferred from the DNA. A total of roughly 39,000 clones appear in this sample, approximately 94% of them only once. The ten largest account for 4.1% of the sample.

Each collaborating institution followed its own protocols to collect whole blood in K2EDTA tubes. Collaborator samples were shipped for TCRbeta analysis as frozen whole blood, isolated PBMCs, or DNA extracted from either sample type. Concerning this clone itself: There is no known antigen for this receptor. Base qualities are missing; no much larger clone stands one base away.

The sequence joins TRBV4-3 to TRBJ2-3; the D segment could be TRBD2, given 6 matching bases. The sample taken for sequencing was peripheral blood. The sequence came from a human donor with active COVID-19. The donor label of this sample is uncertain. The DNA is TGCGCCAGCAGCCCCGGGAGCCACACAGATACGCAGTATTTT. It codes for CASSPGSHTDTQYF.